The 26 T cell receptor beta chains in this list originate from one sample, sequenced in a study of tumor and adjacent non-tumor tissue in lung cancer. RNA was extracted from bulk tissue without any cell sorting. The library came from three nested PCR rounds adapted from ARM-PCR protocols. TCRdb processed the multiplex PCR reads anew with MiXCR; each CDR3 protein has one entry. The sample consists of about 93,000 distinct CDR3 sequences, less than 75% of them appearing once. What was sequenced was lung tumor tissue. The receptors derive from a man aged 55 to 70 with non-small cell lung cancer.

Worth noting for this clonotype: One end of the junction fails to match germline, which may point to a read error. The V and J genes are TRBV29-1 and TRBJ2-5, with 7 bases that match TRBD1. The CDR3 length is 13 residues. From germline, CDR1 is SQVTM and CDR2 ANQGSEA. CDR3 amino acids: CSVATGYHEIQYF. The CDR3 bases are TGCAGCGTCGCGACAGGGTACCATGAGATCCAGTACTTC.

The genes are TRBV11-3 and TRBJ2-6; 10 nucleotides agree with TRBD1. The ends lost 5 bases at V and 7 bases at J; junction bases unmatched: 11. Germline V gives CDR1 SGHNT, CDR2 YENEEA. This CDR3 region has 17 residues. The CDR3 sequence is CASSEGQGRSRANVLTF. The CDR3 DNA follows: TGTGCCAGCAGCGAGGGACAGGGGCGATCTAGAGCCAACGTCCTGACTTTC. Full variable domain (outside the CDR3, taken from reference TRBV11-3 and TRBJ2-6): EAGVVQSPRYKIIEKKQPVAFWCNPISGHNTLYWYLQNLGQGPELLIRYENEEAVDDSQLPKDRFSAERLKGVDSTLKIQPAELGDSAVYLCASSEGQGRSRANVLTFGAGSRLTVL.

This clonotype showed up many times. This chain joins TRBV6-6 and TRBJ1-2; D may be TRBD1 (6 bases). The CDR3 has 15 amino acids. Germline loops: CDR1 MNHNY, CDR2 SVGAGI (reference sequence). Trimming pared 6 bases from V and 2 bases from J, leaving 16 bases between. The CDR3 region is CASSDEGVGNYGYTF. The CDR3, as DNA: TGTGCCAGCAGCGATGAGGGGGTGGGGAACTATGGCTACACCTTC.

Regarding this clonotype: Compared with germline, one end of the junction differs, possibly owing to a read error. This sequence joins TRBV6-5 and TRBJ2-6; D possibly uses TRBD1 or TRBD2 (6 bases each). There are 15 residues in the CDR3. CDR1 MNHEY and CDR2 SVGAGI come from the germline V gene. The CDR3 nucleotides read TGTGCCAGCAGTTTGGGGGGCGCTGGGGTCAACATCCTGACTTTC. This gives the protein CASSLGGAGVNILTF.

This clonotype was recorded at least ten times. This CDR3 reads CASGGGANTGELFF. For the CDR3, the DNA is TGTGCCAGCGGGGGAGGTGCGAACACCGGGGAGCTGTTTTTT. The chain employs TRBV6-5 and TRBJ2-2; the D gene is possibly TRBD2 (6 bases). The CDR3 runs 14 residues. Per germline, CDR1 MNHEY and CDR2 SVGAGI. Deletions cut 8 bases from V and 0 bases from J, with 10 bases between.

In the case of this clonotype: This may stem from a read error, because a much larger clone lies one nucleotide away. The chain employs TRBV12-3 or TRBV12-4 and TRBJ1-5; unclear D gene. V lost 5 bases and J 1 base, leaving 9 bases between the germline ends. The CDR3 totals 14 residues. CDR3 protein: CASSMTWSNQPQHF. For the CDR3, the DNA is TGTGCCAGCAGTATGACATGGAGCAATCAGCCCCAGCATTTT.

This clonotype has a handful of counts. The conserved closing phenylalanine or tryptophan is absent in this CDR3, likely reflecting a read error. The DNA is left out, because the CDR3 cannot be placed on it with certainty; the CDR3 is given as TCRdb lists it. J is TRBJ1-5 and V is TRBV6-6; the DNA was not used to check the table's D call, TRBD1. The CDR3 is made up of 14 amino acids, end residues included. Looked up from germline, CDR1 is MNHNY and CDR2 is SVGAGI (reference sequence). This CDR3 is CASSYGDTNQPQHL.

This clonotype was picked up many times. The rearrangement uses TRBV6-1 and TRBJ1-5; the D is unclear. Germline CDR1 and CDR2: MNHNS and SASEGT. The ends were cut back, 4 bases at V and 2 bases at J, with 12 bases in the middle. The CDR3 length is 15 residues. As DNA, the CDR3 is TGTGCCAGCAGTGCCGACTCGTTGGGCAATCAGCCCCAGCATTTT. It is translated as CASSADSLGNQPQHF.

The V and J genes are TRBV6-2 or TRBV6-3 and TRBJ2-2; TRBD1 or TRBD2 may be the D gene (5 bases each). V lost 6 bases and J 8 bases, leaving 19 bases between the germline ends. The CDR3 consists of 15 residues. Germline lookup yields CDR1 MNHEY and CDR2 SVGEGT. The DNA of the CDR3 is TGTGCCAGCAGAACCGGGTCAGGGACGGCGGGGGAGCTGTTTTTT. Protein product: CASRTGSGTAGELFF.

About this clonotype: One base away lies a much larger clone, so this may be a sequencing read error. The genes are TRBV28 and TRBJ2-1, with TRBD2 matching over 11 bases. After removal of 4 bases from V and 5 bases from J, the junction contained 7 bases not matched to a gene. The CDR3 runs to 16 residues. CDR1 MDHEN and CDR2 SYDVKM come from the germline V gene. CDR3 nucleotide sequence: TGTGCCAGCAGTTCGATAGCGGGAGGGCAAAACAATGAGCAGTTCTTC. Translated, it gives CASSSIAGGQNNEQFF.

The J gene is TRBJ2-3, the V gene TRBV4-3, with D perhaps matching TRBD1 (6 bases). CDR1 and CDR2 (germline): LGHNA, YSLEER. The V end lost 0 bases, the J end lost 4 bases, and 14 bases lay between the germline ends. The CDR3 runs to 16 residues. CDR3 sequence: CASSQDASRGADTQYF. As DNA, the CDR3 is TGCGCCAGCAGCCAAGATGCTAGCAGGGGCGCAGATACGCAGTATTTT.

The genes are TRBV11-2 and TRBJ2-3; 11 nucleotides match TRBD1. V lost 5 bases and J lost 3; bases outside the gene matches: 4. CDR3 length: 15 residues. The germline V gene encodes CDR1 SGHAT and CDR2 FQNNGV. CDR3 in DNA: TGTGCCAGCAGCCGGACAGGGGGCGGAACAGATACGCAGTATTTT. Its translation is CASSRTGGGTDTQYF.

V is TRBV20-1 and J is TRBJ1-2; weak D call: TRBD1 (5 bases). The germline V gene has CDR1 DFQATT and CDR2 SNEGSKA (reference sequence). V gave up 5 bases and J gave up 8 bases, with 21 bases separating them. This CDR3 spans 14 amino acids. CDR3 DNA sequence: TGCAGTGCTGATACCGGGACTAGCGGCTACGGCTACACCTTC. Translating it yields CSADTGTSGYGYTF.

This clonotype showed up many times. The genes are TRBV4-2 and TRBJ2-1; 14 bases agree with TRBD2. Looked up from germline, CDR1 is LGHNA and CDR2 is YNFKEQ. J lost 0 bases, V lost 4 bases, and 2 bases had no gene match. The CDR3 consists of 17 residues. CDR3 region: CASSRGTSGSSYNEQFF. The CDR3 coding sequence is TGTGCCAGCAGCCGAGGGACTAGCGGGAGCTCCTACAATGAGCAGTTCTTC.

Details on this clonotype: This may be a read error: a much more frequent sequence differs by one nucleotide. J is TRBJ2-7 and V is TRBV7-8; D uncertain. The V gene's germline CDR1 is SGHVS and CDR2 FQNEAQ. The V end lost 1 base, the J end lost 5 bases, and 6 bases lay between the germline ends. The CDR3 contains 12 residues. CDR3 protein: CASSLDIHEQYF. DNA for the CDR3: TGTGCCAGCAGCTTAGACATCCACGAGCAGTACTTC.

A single count supports this clonotype. An end of the junction does not agree with germline; a read error may underlie this. The chain combines TRBV5-4 with TRBJ1-2; D perhaps matches TRBD1 (5 bases). CDR3 length: 13 amino acids. The V gene's germline CDR1 is SGHNT and CDR2 YYREEE (reference sequence). CDR3 DNA sequence: TGTGCCAGCAGCGGCAGCACAGGCTATAGCTACACCTTC. Residues: CASSGSTGYSYTF.

For this clonotype: This may stem from a read error, because a much larger clone lies one nucleotide away. V and J are TRBV6-5 and TRBJ2-2; 8 positions agree with TRBD2. With V trimmed by 10 bases and J by 7 bases, 17 bases remained unmatched. The germline CDR1 and CDR2 sequences are MNHEY and SVGAGI. The CDR3 extends over 16 amino acids. The CDR3 region has the DNA TGTGCCATAGCAAGGCTAGCGGGTGTTTTACTCGGGGAGCTGTTTTTT. Translation gives CAIARLAGVLLGELFF.

As for this clonotype: A much larger clone is a single base away; this may be a read error. The chain links TRBV5-6 to TRBJ2-5; D remains unclear. The CDR3 sequence is 15 residues long. CDR1 and CDR2 from the germline V gene are SGHDT and YYEEEE. V was trimmed by 1 base and J by 2 bases, leaving 12 bases between them. The CDR3 nucleotides read TGTGCCAGCAGCTTGTCGGGCTCGCCACAAGAGACCCAGTACTTC. This sequence encodes CASSLSGSPQETQYF.

For this clonotype: Its ends do not fully match the called genes, so a read error is possible. The chain is built from TRBV12-3 or TRBV12-4 and TRBJ1-5, with no clear D. The CDR3 contains 13 residues. CDR3 in DNA: TGTGCCAGCAGTTTTTATAGTAACCAGCCCCAGCATTTC. It translates to CASSFYSNQPQHF.

About this clonotype: No conserved phenylalanine or tryptophan is present at the end of the CDR3, so a read error is the likely explanation. The V call is TRBV20-1, the J call TRBJ1-1; tentative D call: TRBD1 (6 bases). The V end lost 2 bases, the J end lost 4 bases, and 8 bases lay between the germline ends. There are 12 residues in the CDR3. The germline CDR1 and CDR2 sequences are DFQATT and SNEGSKA (reference sequence). CDR3 coding DNA: TGCAGTGCTAGACAGGGGATCACTGAAGCTTTCTCT. This translates into CSARQGITEAFS.

This clonotype has a count of ten or more. The chain joins TRBV6-1 to TRBJ1-5, with D maybe TRBD1 (5 bases). The germline V gene has CDR1 MNHNS and CDR2 SASEGT. This CDR3 comprises 17 residues. V lost 7 bases to trimming and J lost 3 bases, with 22 bases between them. Here the CDR3 DNA reads TGTGCCAGCACCCCAGGTCTTGACAGTAACCTCAATCAGCCCCAGCATTTT. It encodes CASTPGLDSNLNQPQHF.

This clonotype was recorded at least ten times. This chain connects TRBV20-1 to TRBJ1-4, with TRBD1 matching 8 bases. V was pared by 3 bases and J by 3 bases, with 9 bases of the junction left unmatched. The CDR3 runs to 16 residues. The germline V gene encodes CDR1 DFQATT and CDR2 SNEGSKA (reference sequence). The CDR3 protein is CSASATGAGANEKLFF. The DNA for the CDR3 is TGCAGTGCTAGTGCGACAGGGGCAGGGGCTAATGAAAAACTGTTTTTT.

Worth noting for this clonotype: A much larger clone lies one base from this, so it may be a read error. The rearrangement uses TRBV29-1 and TRBJ2-5; D might be TRBD1 (6 bases). From germline, CDR1 is SQVTM and CDR2 ANQGSEA. CDR3 length: 12 residues. CDR3 nucleotides: TGCAGCGTTGAATACAGGGTGGAGACCCAGAACTTC. Protein: CSVEYRVETQNF.

On this clonotype: The conserved phenylalanine or tryptophan is not found at the CDR3 terminus, so this likely reflects a read error. The rearrangement links TRBV6-5 to TRBJ1-2, with TRBD1 matching 7 bases. This CDR3 has 15 amino acids. V trimming: 0 bases; J trimming: 10 bases; junction bases outside the gene matches: 11. Per germline, CDR1 MNHEY and CDR2 SVGAGI. The CDR3 DNA follows: TGTGCCAGCAGTTACTCGATTGTGACAGGGAGTGACTACACCTTA. This codes for CASSYSIVTGSDYTL.

In this sample, this clonotype turned up many times. The chain uses TRBV13 and TRBJ2-5, with 7 bases lining up with TRBD1. The CDR3 extends over 16 amino acids. The germline CDR1 and CDR2 sequences are PRHDT and FYEKMQ (reference sequence). J lost 5 bases, V lost 0 bases, and 9 bases had no gene match. DNA for the CDR3: TGTGCCAGCAGCTTAGGCCTCGACAGGGCGCTGGAGACCCAGTACTTC. It yields the protein CASSLGLDRALETQYF.

A note on this clonotype: One end of the junction does not line up with germline, which may come from a read error. The chain uses TRBV6-5 and TRBJ2-6, with 9 bases fitting TRBD2. The germline gives CDR1 MNHEY, CDR2 SVGAGI. This CDR3 is built from 17 residues. The chain's CDR3 is CVSSLAGVFSGANVLTF. The CDR3 DNA reads TGTGTCAGCAGTTTAGCGGGAGTATTCTCTGGGGCCAATGTCCTGACTTTC.